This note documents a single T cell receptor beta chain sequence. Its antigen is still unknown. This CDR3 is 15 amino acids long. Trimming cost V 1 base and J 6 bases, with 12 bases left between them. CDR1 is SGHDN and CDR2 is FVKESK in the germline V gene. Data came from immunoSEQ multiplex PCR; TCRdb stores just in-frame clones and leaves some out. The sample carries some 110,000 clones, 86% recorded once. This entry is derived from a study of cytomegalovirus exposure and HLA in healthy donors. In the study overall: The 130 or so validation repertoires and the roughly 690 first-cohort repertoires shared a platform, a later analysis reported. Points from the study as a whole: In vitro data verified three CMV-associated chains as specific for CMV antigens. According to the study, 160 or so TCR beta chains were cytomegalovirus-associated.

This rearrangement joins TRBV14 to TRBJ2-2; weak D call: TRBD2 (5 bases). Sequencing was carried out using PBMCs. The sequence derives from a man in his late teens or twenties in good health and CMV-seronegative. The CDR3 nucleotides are TGTGCCAGCAGCCAAGTATCGGGGTTTCCCGGGGAGCTGTTTTTT. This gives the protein CASSQVSGFPGELFF.